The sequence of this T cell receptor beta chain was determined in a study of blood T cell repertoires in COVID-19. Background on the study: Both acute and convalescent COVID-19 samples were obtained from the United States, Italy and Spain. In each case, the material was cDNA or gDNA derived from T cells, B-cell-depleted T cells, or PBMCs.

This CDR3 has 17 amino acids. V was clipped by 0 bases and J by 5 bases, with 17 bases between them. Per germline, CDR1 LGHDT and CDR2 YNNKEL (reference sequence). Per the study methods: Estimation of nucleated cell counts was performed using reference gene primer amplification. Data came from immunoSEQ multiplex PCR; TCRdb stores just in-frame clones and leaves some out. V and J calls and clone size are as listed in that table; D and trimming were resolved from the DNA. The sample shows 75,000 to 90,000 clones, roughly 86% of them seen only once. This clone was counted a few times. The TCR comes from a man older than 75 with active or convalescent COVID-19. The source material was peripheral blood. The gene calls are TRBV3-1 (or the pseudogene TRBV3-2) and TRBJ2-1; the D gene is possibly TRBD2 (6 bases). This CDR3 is CASSQDLAGGRNNEQFF. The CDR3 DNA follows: TGTGCCAGCAGCCAAGATTTAGCCGGGGGTCGGAACAATGAGCAGTTCTTC.